This record covers a single T cell receptor (beta chain). Its specificity is not known. This entry comes from a study of shared clonotypes between healthy human individuals. V shed 7 bases, J shed 2 bases, and the junction held 6 bases outside the gene matches. Looked up from germline, CDR1 is SGHAT and CDR2 is FQNNGV. The CDR3 is 16 residues long. Sequenced by immunoSEQ multiplex PCR; TCRdb stores in-frame clones only, minus some. Found here are about a million clones, roughly 80% of them singletons; the top ten hold 1.4%. General study results and limits: Rarefaction indicated that sorted-subset sequencing remained incomplete although depth was large. Naive CD4 clonotype sharing across a handful of donors was around 5%.

The sample consisted of memory CD4+ T cells sorted from blood. Subset described: CD45RA-negative fraction. The receptor's source is a man aged 18-30 years in good health. The chain joins TRBV11-2 to TRBJ2-1; 12 nucleotides align to TRBD2. The CDR3 spells CASTSRTSGAYNEQFF. DNA of the CDR3: TGTGCCAGCACCTCGAGGACTAGCGGGGCCTACAATGAGCAGTTCTTC. Combining the CDR3 with reference TRBV11-2 and TRBJ2-1 gives the whole variable domain EAGVAQSPRYKIIEKRQSVAFWCNPISGHATLYWYQQILGQGPKLLIQFQNNGVVDDSQLPKDRFSAERLKGVDSTLKIQPAKLEDSAVYLCASTSRTSGAYNEQFFGPGTRLTVL.